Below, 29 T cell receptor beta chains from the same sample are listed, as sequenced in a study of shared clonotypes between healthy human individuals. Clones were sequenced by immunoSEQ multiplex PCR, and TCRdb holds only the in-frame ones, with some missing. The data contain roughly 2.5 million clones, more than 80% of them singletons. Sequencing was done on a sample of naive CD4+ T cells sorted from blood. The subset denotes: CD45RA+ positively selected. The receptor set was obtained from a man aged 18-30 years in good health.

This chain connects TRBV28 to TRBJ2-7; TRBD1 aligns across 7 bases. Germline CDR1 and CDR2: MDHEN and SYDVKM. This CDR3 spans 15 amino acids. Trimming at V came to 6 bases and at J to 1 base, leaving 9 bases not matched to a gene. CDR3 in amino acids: CASSSRWGQSYEQYF. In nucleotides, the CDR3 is TGTGCCAGCAGCTCACGCTGGGGACAGTCCTACGAGCAGTACTTC.

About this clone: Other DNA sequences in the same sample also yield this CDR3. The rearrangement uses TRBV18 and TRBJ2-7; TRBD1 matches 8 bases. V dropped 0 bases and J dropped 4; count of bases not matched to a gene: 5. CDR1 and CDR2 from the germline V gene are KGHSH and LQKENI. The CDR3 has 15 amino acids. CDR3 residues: CASSPPGQGPYEQYF. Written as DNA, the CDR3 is TGTGCCAGCTCACCACCTGGACAGGGCCCTTACGAGCAGTACTTC.

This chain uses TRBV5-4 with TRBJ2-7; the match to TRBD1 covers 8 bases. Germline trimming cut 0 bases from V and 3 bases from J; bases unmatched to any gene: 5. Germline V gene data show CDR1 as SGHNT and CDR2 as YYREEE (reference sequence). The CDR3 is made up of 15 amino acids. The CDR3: CASSLDGTGVYEQYF. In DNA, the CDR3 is TGTGCCAGCAGCTTGGACGGGACAGGAGTCTACGAGCAGTACTTC.

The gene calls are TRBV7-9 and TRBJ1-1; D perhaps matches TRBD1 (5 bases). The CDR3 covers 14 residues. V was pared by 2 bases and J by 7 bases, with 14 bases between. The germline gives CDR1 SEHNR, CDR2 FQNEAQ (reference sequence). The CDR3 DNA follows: TGTGCCAGCAGCTTATCAGGGCAGGGCAGTGAAGCTTTCTTT. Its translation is CASSLSGQGSEAFF.

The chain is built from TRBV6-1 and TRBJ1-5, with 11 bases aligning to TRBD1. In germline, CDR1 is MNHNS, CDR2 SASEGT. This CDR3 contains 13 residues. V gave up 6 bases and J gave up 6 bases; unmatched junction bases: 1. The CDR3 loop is CASRGQGVQPQHF. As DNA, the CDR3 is TGTGCCAGCAGGGGACAGGGGGTTCAGCCCCAGCATTTT.

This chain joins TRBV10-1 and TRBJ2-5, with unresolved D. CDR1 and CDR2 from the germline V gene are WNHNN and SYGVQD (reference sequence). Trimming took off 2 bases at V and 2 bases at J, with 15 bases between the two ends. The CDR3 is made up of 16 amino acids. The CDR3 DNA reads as TGCGCCAGCAGTGAGCAGGCCCAGAGGATTCAAGAGACCCAGTACTTC. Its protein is CASSEQAQRIQETQYF.

CDR3 sequence (DNA): TGTGCCAGCAGCTTATTAAGGGGGGTTGTGGGAGGTGAGCAGTTCTTC. This gives the protein CASSLLRGVVGGEQFF. The chain carries TRBV7-2 and TRBJ2-1, with D perhaps matching TRBD1 or TRBD2 (6 bases each). V lost 2 bases, J lost 9 bases, and 20 bases lay in between. The germline gives CDR1 SGHTA, CDR2 FQGNSA. The CDR3 sequence is 16 residues long. The full variable domain, rest sourced from reference TRBV7-2 and TRBJ2-1, is GAGVSQSPSNKVTEKGKDVELRCDPISGHTALYWYRQSLGQGLEFLIYFQGNSAPDKSGLPSDRFSAERTGGSVSTLTIQRTQQEDSAVYLCASSLLRGVVGGEQFFGPGTRLTVL.

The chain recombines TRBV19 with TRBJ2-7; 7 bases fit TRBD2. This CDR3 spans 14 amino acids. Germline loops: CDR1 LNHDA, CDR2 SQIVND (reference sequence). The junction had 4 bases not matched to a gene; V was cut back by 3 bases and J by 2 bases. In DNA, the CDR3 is TGTGCCAGTAGTATGCAGCTAGCGGCCTACGAGCAGTACTTC. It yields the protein CASSMQLAAYEQYF.

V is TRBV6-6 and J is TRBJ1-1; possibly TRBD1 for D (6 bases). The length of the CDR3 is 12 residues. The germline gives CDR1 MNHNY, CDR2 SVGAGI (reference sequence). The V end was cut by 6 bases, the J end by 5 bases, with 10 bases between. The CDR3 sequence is CASRYRETEAFF. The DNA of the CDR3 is TGTGCCAGCAGGTACAGGGAAACTGAAGCTTTCTTT.

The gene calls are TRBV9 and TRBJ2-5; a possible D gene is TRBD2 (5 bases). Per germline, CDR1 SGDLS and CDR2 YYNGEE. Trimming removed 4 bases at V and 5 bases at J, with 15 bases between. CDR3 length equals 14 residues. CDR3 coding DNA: TGTGCCAGCAGCCCAGAGGGCTATGGGGAGACCCAGTACTTC. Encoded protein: CASSPEGYGETQYF.

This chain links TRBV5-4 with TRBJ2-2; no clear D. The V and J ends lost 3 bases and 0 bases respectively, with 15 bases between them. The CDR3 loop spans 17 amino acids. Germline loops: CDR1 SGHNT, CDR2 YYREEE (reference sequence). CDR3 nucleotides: TGTGCCAGCAGCTCAAGGGAAAAGGGCACGAACACCGGGGAGCTGTTTTTT. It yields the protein CASSSREKGTNTGELFF.

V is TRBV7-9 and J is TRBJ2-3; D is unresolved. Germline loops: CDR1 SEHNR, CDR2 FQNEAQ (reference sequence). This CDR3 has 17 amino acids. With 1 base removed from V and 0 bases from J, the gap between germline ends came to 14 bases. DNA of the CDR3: TGTGCCAGCAGCTTAGTCGTCGCTCTTGGTAGCACAGATACGCAGTATTTT. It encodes CASSLVVALGSTDTQYF.

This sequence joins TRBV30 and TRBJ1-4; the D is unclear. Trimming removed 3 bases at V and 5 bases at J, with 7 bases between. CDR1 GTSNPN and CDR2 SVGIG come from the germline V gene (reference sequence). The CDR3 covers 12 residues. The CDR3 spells CAWSPGNEKLFF. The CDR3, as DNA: TGTGCCTGGAGCCCGGGAAATGAAAAACTGTTTTTT.

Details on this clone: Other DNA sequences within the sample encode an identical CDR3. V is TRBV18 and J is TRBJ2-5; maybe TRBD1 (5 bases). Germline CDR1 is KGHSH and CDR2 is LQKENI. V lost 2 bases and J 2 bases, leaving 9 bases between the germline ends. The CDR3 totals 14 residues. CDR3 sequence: CASSPGAIQETQYF. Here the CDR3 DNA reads TGTGCCAGCTCACCAGGGGCAATTCAAGAGACCCAGTACTTC.

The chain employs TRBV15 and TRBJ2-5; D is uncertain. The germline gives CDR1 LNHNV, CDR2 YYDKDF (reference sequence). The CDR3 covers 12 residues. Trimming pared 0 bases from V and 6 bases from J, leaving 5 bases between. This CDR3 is CATSRDKQTQYF. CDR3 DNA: TGTGCCACCAGCAGAGATAAGCAGACCCAGTACTTC.

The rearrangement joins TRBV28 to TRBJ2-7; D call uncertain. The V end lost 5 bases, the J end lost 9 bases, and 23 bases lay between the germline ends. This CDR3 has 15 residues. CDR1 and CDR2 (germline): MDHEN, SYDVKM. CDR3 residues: CASSGTGKGSLGQYF. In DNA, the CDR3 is TGTGCCAGCAGTGGAACTGGAAAGGGCTCTCTGGGGCAGTACTTC.

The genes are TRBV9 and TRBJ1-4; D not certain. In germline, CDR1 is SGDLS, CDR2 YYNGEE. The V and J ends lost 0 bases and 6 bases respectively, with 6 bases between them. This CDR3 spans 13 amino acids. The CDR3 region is CASSVDGDEKLFF. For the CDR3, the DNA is TGTGCCAGCAGCGTAGATGGGGATGAAAAACTGTTTTTT.

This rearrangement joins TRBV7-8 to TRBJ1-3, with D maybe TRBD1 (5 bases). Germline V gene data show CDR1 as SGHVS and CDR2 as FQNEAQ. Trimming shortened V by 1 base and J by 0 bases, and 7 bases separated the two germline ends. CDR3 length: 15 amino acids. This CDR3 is CASSLGRASGNTIYF. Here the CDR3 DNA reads TGTGCCAGCAGCTTAGGCAGGGCCTCTGGAAACACCATATATTTT. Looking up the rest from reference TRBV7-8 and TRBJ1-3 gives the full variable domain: GAGVSQSPRYKVAKRGQDVALRCDPISGHVSLFWYQQALGQGPEFLTYFQNEAQLDKSGLPSDRFFAERPEGSVSTLKIQRTQQEDSAVYLCASSLGRASGNTIYFGEGSWLTVV.

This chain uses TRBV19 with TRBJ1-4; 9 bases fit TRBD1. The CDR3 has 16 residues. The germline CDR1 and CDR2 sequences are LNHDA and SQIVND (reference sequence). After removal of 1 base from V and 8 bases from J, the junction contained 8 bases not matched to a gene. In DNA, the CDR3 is TGTGCCAGTAGTATAGGCCCGGGACAGGGAAAAGAAAAACTGTTTTTT. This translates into CASSIGPGQGKEKLFF.

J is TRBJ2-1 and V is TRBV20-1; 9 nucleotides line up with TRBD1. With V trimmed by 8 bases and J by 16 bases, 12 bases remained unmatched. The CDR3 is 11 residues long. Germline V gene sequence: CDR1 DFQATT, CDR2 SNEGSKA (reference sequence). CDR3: CSPNSGTGSFF. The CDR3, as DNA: TGCAGTCCGAATTCTGGGACAGGGTCCTTCTTC.

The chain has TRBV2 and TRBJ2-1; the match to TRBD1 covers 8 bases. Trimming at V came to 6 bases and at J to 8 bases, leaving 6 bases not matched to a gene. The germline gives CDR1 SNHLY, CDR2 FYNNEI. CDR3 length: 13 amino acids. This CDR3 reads CASSGQGTYEQFF. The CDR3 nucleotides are TGTGCCAGCAGCGGACAGGGAACCTATGAGCAGTTCTTC. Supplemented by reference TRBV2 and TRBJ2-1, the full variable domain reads EPEVTQTPSHQVTQMGQEVILRCVPISNHLYFYWYRQILGQKVEFLVSFYNNEISEKSEIFDDQFSVERPDGSNFTLKIRSTKLEDSAMYFCASSGQGTYEQFFGPGTRLTVL.

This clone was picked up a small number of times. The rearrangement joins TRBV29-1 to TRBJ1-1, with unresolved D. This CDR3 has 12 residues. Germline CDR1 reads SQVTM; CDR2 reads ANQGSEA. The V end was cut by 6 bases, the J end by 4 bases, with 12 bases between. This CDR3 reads CSVTTGGTEAFF. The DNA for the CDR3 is TGCAGCGTGACGACGGGCGGCACTGAAGCTTTCTTT.

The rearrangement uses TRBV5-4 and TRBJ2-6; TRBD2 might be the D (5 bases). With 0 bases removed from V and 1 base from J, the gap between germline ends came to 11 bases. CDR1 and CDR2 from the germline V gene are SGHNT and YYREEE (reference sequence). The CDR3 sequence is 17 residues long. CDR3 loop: CASSLEVRESGANVLTF. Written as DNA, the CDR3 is TGTGCCAGCAGCTTGGAGGTCCGGGAATCTGGGGCCAACGTCCTGACTTTC. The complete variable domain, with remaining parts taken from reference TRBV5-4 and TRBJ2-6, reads ETGVTQSPTHLIKTRGQQVTLRCSSQSGHNTVSWYQQALGQGPQFIFQYYREEENGRGNFPPRFSGLQFPNYSSELNVNALELDDSALYLCASSLEVRESGANVLTFGAGSRLTVL.

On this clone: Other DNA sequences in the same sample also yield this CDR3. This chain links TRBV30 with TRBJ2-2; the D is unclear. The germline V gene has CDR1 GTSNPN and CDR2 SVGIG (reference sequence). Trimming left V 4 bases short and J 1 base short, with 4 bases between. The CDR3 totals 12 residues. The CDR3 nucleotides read TGTGCCTGGACAGAGAACACCGGGGAGCTGTTTTTT. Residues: CAWTENTGELFF.

The CDR3 sequence is CASSEGQGYNQPQHF. CDR3 sequence (DNA): TGTGCCAGCAGTGAAGGACAGGGGTACAATCAGCCCCAGCATTTT. The rearrangement joins TRBV6-1 to TRBJ1-5; 8 bases are shared with TRBD1. In germline, CDR1 is MNHNS, CDR2 SASEGT. This CDR3 has 15 residues. Trimming took 1 base from V and 3 from J; bases not matched to a gene: 2.

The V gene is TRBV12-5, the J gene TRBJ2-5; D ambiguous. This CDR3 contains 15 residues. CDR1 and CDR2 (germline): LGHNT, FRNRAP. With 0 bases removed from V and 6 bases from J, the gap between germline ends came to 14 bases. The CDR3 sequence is CASGLVLRTSKTQYF. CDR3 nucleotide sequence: TGTGCTAGTGGTTTGGTACTCCGGACCTCAAAGACCCAGTACTTC.

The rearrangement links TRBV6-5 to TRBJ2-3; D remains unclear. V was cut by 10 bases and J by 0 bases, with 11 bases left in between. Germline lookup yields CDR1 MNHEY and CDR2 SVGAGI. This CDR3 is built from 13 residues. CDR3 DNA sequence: TGTGCCATTGGCGCCCCCAGCACAGATACGCAGTATTTT. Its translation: CAIGAPSTDTQYF.

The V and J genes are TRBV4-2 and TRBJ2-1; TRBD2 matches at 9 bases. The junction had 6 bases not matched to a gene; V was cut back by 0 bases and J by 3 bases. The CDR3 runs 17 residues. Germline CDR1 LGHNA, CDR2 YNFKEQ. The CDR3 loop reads CASSQDRRGGRYNEQFF. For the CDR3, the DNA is TGTGCCAGCAGCCAAGATAGGCGGGGGGGCCGCTACAATGAGCAGTTCTTC.

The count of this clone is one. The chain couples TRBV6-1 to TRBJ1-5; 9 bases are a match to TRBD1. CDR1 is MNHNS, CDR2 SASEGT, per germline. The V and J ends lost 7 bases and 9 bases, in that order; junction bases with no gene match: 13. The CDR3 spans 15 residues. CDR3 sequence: CASTQGRDRVPPQHF. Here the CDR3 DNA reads TGTGCCAGCACCCAAGGGCGGGACAGGGTTCCGCCCCAGCATTTT.